Shown below are 30 T cell receptor beta chains from a single sample sequenced in a study of regulatory T cells in long-lasting Graves disease. Both iRepertoire HTBI primers and Arm-PCR of CDR3 regions were used to build the TCR beta libraries. TCRdb passed the multiplex PCR reads through MiXCR, listing each CDR3 protein once. The data hold roughly 400,000 distinct CDR3 sequences, with roughly 17% observed a single time. The time point: newly diagnosed GD, antithyroid drugs for less than 3 months. With RNA extracted from PBMCs as input, the TCR library was made. These sequences were also reported in another study, on T cells in Graves' hyperthyroidism and ophthalmopathy.

Source: peripheral blood mononuclear cells (PBMCs), taken at new diagnosis, from a patient treated with antithyroid drugs. All receptors come from a woman aged 18-30 years with Graves disease.

This clonotype was recorded many times. This chain joins TRBV11-3 and TRBJ2-2; 7 bases line up with TRBD1. The CDR3 is 16 residues long. After removal of 4 bases from V and 1 base from J, the junction contained 6 bases not matched to a gene. In germline, CDR1 is SGHNT, CDR2 YENEEA. The chain's CDR3 is CASSSWTGENTGELFF. Here the CDR3 DNA reads TGTGCCAGCAGCTCTTGGACAGGAGAGAACACCGGGGAGCTGTTTTTT.

This clonotype was observed at least ten times. The chain links TRBV2 to TRBJ2-1, with 7 nucleotides matching TRBD1. The germline V gene has CDR1 SNHLY and CDR2 FYNNEI. With 8 bases clipped from V and 1 base from J, the junction kept 8 bases outside the gene matches. CDR3 length: 15 residues. The chain's CDR3 is CASGDRQGSYNEQFF. CDR3 DNA: TGTGCCAGCGGGGATAGACAGGGATCCTACAATGAGCAGTTCTTC.

A few counts support this clonotype. This sequence joins TRBV6-1 and TRBJ1-2; possibly TRBD1 for D (6 bases). This CDR3 region has 15 residues. V shed 7 bases and J shed 7 bases, with 22 bases lying between them. Germline-derived CDR1 and CDR2 are MNHNS and SASEGT. The CDR3 sequence is CASTGLVQGGGGYTF. CDR3 nucleotides: TGTGCCAGCACGGGTTTGGTTCAAGGGGGAGGTGGCTACACCTTC.

This clonotype appeared a few times. V usage is TRBV20-1 and J usage is TRBJ2-7; 9 nucleotides align to TRBD2. The CDR3 is made up of 15 amino acids. V lost 5 bases and J lost 2; bases outside the gene matches: 10. Germline V CDR1 and CDR2: DFQATT, SNEGSKA (reference sequence). In DNA form, the CDR3 reads TGCAGTGCTTTCCGACTAGCGGAGTCCACCTACGAGCAGTACTTC. This sequence encodes CSAFRLAESTYEQYF.

Many counts were recorded for this clonotype. The rearrangement joins TRBV6-1 to TRBJ2-5, with D maybe TRBD1 (6 bases). Germline V gene sequence: CDR1 MNHNS, CDR2 SASEGT. With 6 bases removed from V and 8 bases from J, the gap between germline ends came to 13 bases. The CDR3 has 12 residues. CDR3: CASRGQRLTQYF. Written as DNA, the CDR3 is TGTGCCAGCAGAGGACAGCGTTTAACCCAGTACTTC.

This clonotype was detected only a few times. The V and J genes are TRBV7-9 and TRBJ2-1; perhaps TRBD2 as D (6 bases). The CDR3 is 16 amino acids. The V gene lost 4 bases and the J gene lost 8 bases, with 21 bases spanning the gap. The V gene's germline CDR1 is SEHNR and CDR2 FQNEAQ (reference sequence). This CDR3 reads CASSWSVADPLDEQFF. CDR3 in DNA: TGTGCCAGCAGCTGGTCGGTAGCGGACCCATTGGATGAGCAGTTCTTC.

Details on this clonotype: A read error may explain this, as a much larger clone is one base away. This chain connects TRBV28 to TRBJ2-3; D is unclear. The CDR3 spans 14 residues. The germline V gene has CDR1 MDHEN and CDR2 SYDVKM. CDR3 in DNA: TGTGTCAGCAGTCCAGATAGGGGCACAGATACGCAGTATTTT. This encodes CVSSPDRGTDTQYF.

This clonotype was seen many times. The chain combines TRBV20-1 with TRBJ1-5; D unclear. The CDR3 is 15 amino acids. Trimming took off 5 bases at V and 0 bases at J, with 14 bases between the two ends. Germline assignment: CDR1 DFQATT and CDR2 SNEGSKA (reference sequence). The CDR3 DNA is TGCAGTGCTGCTCCTGGACGGCTTAGCAATCAGCCCCAGCATTTT. Amino acids: CSAAPGRLSNQPQHF.

Worth noting for this clonotype: This may be a read error: a much more frequent sequence differs by one nucleotide. V usage is TRBV27 and J usage is TRBJ2-1; no firm D call. Trimming removed 0 bases at V and 10 bases at J, with 19 bases between. Looked up from germline, CDR1 is MNHEY and CDR2 is SMNVEV (reference sequence). This CDR3 region has 16 residues. The CDR3 DNA sequence: TGTGCCAGCAGTTTATCGGGTAAAGATCATTACTACGAGCAGTTCTTC. It yields the protein CASSLSGKDHYYEQFF.

There are many counts of this clonotype. The chain links TRBV7-9 to TRBJ1-2; D unresolved. V lost 3 bases, J lost 8 bases, and 10 bases lay in between. CDR1 is SEHNR, CDR2 FQNEAQ, per germline (reference sequence). This CDR3 spans 12 amino acids. Written as DNA, the CDR3 is TGTGCCAGCAGCTTGACACGTCAGGGCTACACCTTC. Its protein is CASSLTRQGYTF.

This clonotype was found many times. The rearrangement links TRBV28 to TRBJ1-1, with D possibly matching TRBD1 (5 bases). The V end lost 6 bases, the J end lost 5 bases, and 10 bases lay between the germline ends. Germline assignment: CDR1 MDHEN and CDR2 SYDVKM. The CDR3 is 12 amino acids. As DNA, the CDR3 is TGTGCCAGCAGGCGGGGGGTTACTGAAGCTTTCTTT. Its translation is CASRRGVTEAFF. Complete variable domain (other parts from reference TRBV28 and TRBJ1-1): DVKVTQSSRYLVKRTGEKVFLECVQDMDHENMFWYRQDPGLGLRLIYFSYDVKMKEKGDIPEGYSVSREKKERFSLILESASTNQTSMYLCASRRGVTEAFFGQGTRLTVV.

The rearrangement links TRBV4-1 to TRBJ2-4, with D possibly TRBD2 on 6 matching bases. V was trimmed by 3 bases and J by 1 base, leaving 10 bases between them. Per germline, CDR1 MGHRA and CDR2 YSYEKL. This CDR3 region has 15 residues. This CDR3 reads CASSHLEGAKNIQYF. The CDR3 DNA reads TGCGCCAGCAGCCACCTGGAGGGGGCCAAAAACATTCAGTACTTC.

The V and J genes are TRBV12-5 and TRBJ1-1; possibly TRBD1 for D (5 bases). V was trimmed by 10 bases and J by 4 bases, leaving 16 bases between them. This CDR3 contains 13 residues. Germline-derived CDR1 and CDR2 are LGHNT and FRNRAP. The CDR3 here is CANGLGGFTEAFF. The CDR3 region has the DNA TGTGCTAATGGCCTGGGGGGGTTCACTGAAGCTTTCTTT.

This chain joins TRBV10-3 and TRBJ1-6, with D perhaps TRBD1 (5 bases). Per the germline V gene, CDR1 is ENHRY and CDR2 is SYGVKD. Deletions cut 3 bases from V and 8 bases from J, with 5 bases between. CDR3 length equals 12 residues. CDR3 DNA: TGTGCCATCAGTGAAGGGGATTCACCCCTCCACTTT. Translating gives CAISEGDSPLHF.

This chain connects TRBV20-1 to TRBJ2-5, with 14 bases fitting TRBD2. The CDR3 sequence is 16 residues long. In germline, CDR1 is DFQATT, CDR2 SNEGSKA (reference sequence). The V and J ends lost 6 bases and 5 bases, in that order; junction bases with no gene match: 11. CDR3 DNA sequence: TGCAGTGCCGACGAAGGGACTAGCGGGAGTTATGAGACCCAGTACTTC. This sequence encodes CSADEGTSGSYETQYF.

Only a few counts were recorded for this clonotype. This rearrangement joins TRBV7-9 to TRBJ2-7; weak D call: TRBD2 (5 bases). Germline V lookup: CDR1 SEHNR, CDR2 FQNEAQ (reference sequence). The length of the CDR3 is 14 residues. The V and J ends lost 5 bases and 2 bases respectively, with 13 bases between them. The CDR3 reads CASSRQLEPYEQYF. CDR3 bases: TGTGCCAGCAGCCGCCAACTAGAGCCCTACGAGCAGTACTTC. Full variable domain (missing parts from reference TRBV7-9 and TRBJ2-7): DTGVSQNPRHKITKRGQNVTFRCDPISEHNRLYWYRQTLGQGPEFLTYFQNEAQLEKSRLLSDRFSAERPKGSFSTLEIQRTEQGDSAMYLCASSRQLEPYEQYFGPGTRLTVT.

This clonotype came up once. V gene TRBV24-1 combines with J gene TRBJ2-1, with TRBD2 as a possible D gene (6 bases). This CDR3 is 15 amino acids long. Trimming pared 6 bases from V and 7 bases from J, leaving 18 bases between. The germline CDR1 and CDR2 sequences are KGHDR and SFDVKD. This CDR3 reads CATSPNFGSGNEQFF. Here the CDR3 DNA reads TGTGCCACCAGTCCAAATTTCGGGAGTGGAAATGAGCAGTTCTTC.

This clonotype was counted ten times or more. The V and J genes are TRBV28 and TRBJ2-3, with a tentative D call TRBD1 (6 bases). This CDR3 contains 16 residues. V was cut by 1 base and J by 2 bases, with 13 bases left in between. The germline gives CDR1 MDHEN, CDR2 SYDVKM. DNA of the CDR3: TGTGCCAGCAGTTTATTGAACAGGGCCGACACAGATACGCAGTATTTT. Its protein is CASSLLNRADTDTQYF.

This clonotype was observed a handful of times. In DNA form, the CDR3 reads TGTGCCACCAGCCCACAAAACCGGGACCGTAACTACGAGCAGTACTTC. Residues: CATSPQNRDRNYEQYF. The chain employs TRBV15 and TRBJ2-7, with D tentatively TRBD1 or TRBD2 (5 bases each). Germline CDR1 LNHNV, CDR2 YYDKDF (reference sequence). The V end was cut by 5 bases, the J end by 3 bases, with 20 bases between. CDR3 size: 16 residues.

A few counts support this clonotype. The chain has TRBV5-1 and TRBJ2-1, with TRBD1 identical over 8 bases. This CDR3 is 15 amino acids long. Germline CDR1 SGHRS, CDR2 YFSETQ. V lost 4 bases and J lost 3; bases outside the gene matches: 6. In DNA form, the CDR3 reads TGCGCCAGCAGCGTGGACAGGGTGTTCTACAATGAGCAGTTCTTC. It yields the protein CASSVDRVFYNEQFF.

This clonotype was seen repeatedly, ten times or more. V is TRBV28 and J is TRBJ1-2; unclear D gene. The CDR3 is made up of 13 amino acids. Trimming took off 7 bases at V and 8 bases at J, with 17 bases between the two ends. Looked up from germline, CDR1 is MDHEN and CDR2 is SYDVKM. In DNA, the CDR3 is TGTGCCAGCACTTCCCGGCGCGTTGGAGGCTACACCTTC. Amino acid sequence: CASTSRRVGGYTF.

This clonotype came up many times. The chain has TRBV11-3 and TRBJ2-5; no reliable D call. Looked up from germline, CDR1 is SGHNT and CDR2 is YENEEA. Trimming shortened V by 5 bases and J by 2 bases, and 9 bases separated the two germline ends. The length of the CDR3 is 13 residues. The CDR3 here is CASSRDGQETQYF. In DNA form, the CDR3 reads TGTGCCAGCAGCAGGGATGGGCAAGAGACCCAGTACTTC.

This clonotype was picked up many times. The genes are TRBV28 and TRBJ2-1; TRBD2 matches at 8 bases. V shed 7 bases and J 5 bases; nucleotides not matched to a gene: 13. The CDR3 runs 16 residues. CDR1 and CDR2 (germline): MDHEN, SYDVKM. The CDR3 DNA is TGTGCCAGCACCTCTCTTTCGGGAGGGCCCCACAATGAGCAGTTCTTC. Translating gives CASTSLSGGPHNEQFF.

This clonotype was observed at least ten times. The rearrangement uses TRBV28 and TRBJ2-3; 7 nucleotides agree with TRBD1. The CDR3 length is 16 residues. Germline V CDR1 and CDR2: MDHEN, SYDVKM. V lost 5 bases to trimming and J lost 2 bases; unmatched junction nucleotides: 10. The CDR3 reads CASSPTGVGATDTQYF. The CDR3 nucleotides are TGTGCCAGCAGTCCAACAGGGGTTGGGGCCACAGATACGCAGTATTTT.

This clonotype was detected many times. The V call is TRBV7-9, the J call TRBJ2-7, with 7 bases lining up with TRBD1. Trimming removed 5 bases from V and 1 base from J; junction bases left unmatched: 8. The CDR3 spans 15 residues. Germline-derived CDR1 and CDR2 are SEHNR and FQNEAQ (reference sequence). The DNA of the CDR3 is TGTGCCAGCAGCCCCCCCGAGGGACAGTCCTACGAGCAGTACTTC. Its protein product is CASSPPEGQSYEQYF.

This clonotype appeared a few times. The rearrangement joins TRBV28 to TRBJ2-7; 7 bases are shared with TRBD2. J was trimmed by 6 bases and V by 5 bases; bases with no gene match: 4. Germline V gene lookup returns CDR1 MDHEN and CDR2 SYDVKM. CDR3 length equals 12 residues. The CDR3 region is CASSGGGCEQYF. The CDR3 region has the DNA TGTGCCAGCAGTGGGGGGGGTTGCGAGCAGTACTTC.

Comment on this clonotype: A far larger clone differs by one base, so this is likely a read error. The gene calls are TRBV28 and TRBJ2-7, with TRBD1 identical over 7 bases. Germline-derived CDR1 and CDR2 are MDHEN and SYDVKM. The CDR3 is made up of 13 amino acids. Trimming cost V 6 bases and J 7 bases; bases outside gene matches: 9. The DNA of the CDR3 is TGTGCCAGCAGCCCCGACAGGGTCAAAGAGCAGTACTTC. Translated, it gives CASSPDRVKEQYF.

This clonotype was seen ten or more times. J is TRBJ1-1 and V is TRBV2, with TRBD1 as a possible D gene (5 bases). The length of the CDR3 is 18 residues. In germline, CDR1 is SNHLY, CDR2 FYNNEI. The ends were cut back, 1 base at V and 1 base at J, with 19 bases in the middle. The DNA for the CDR3 is TGTGCCAGCAGTGAAGGACGCACAGAGGGGTGGGCGAACACTGAAGCTTTCTTT. Translated, it gives CASSEGRTEGWANTEAFF.

Many counts were recorded for this clonotype. The chain has TRBV28 and TRBJ2-5; 9 nucleotides match TRBD2. The V gene end was trimmed by 4 bases and the J gene end by 1 base; junction bases not matched to a gene: 10. CDR3 length: 17 residues. The germline gives CDR1 MDHEN, CDR2 SYDVKM. CDR3 sequence reads: CASSSPPSGAVQETQYF. The CDR3 DNA reads TGTGCCAGCAGTTCTCCCCCTAGCGGGGCCGTCCAAGAGACCCAGTACTTC.

The J gene is TRBJ1-2, the V gene TRBV30; D uncertain. Trimming took 3 bases from V and 4 from J, leaving 3 bases between them. Looked up from germline, CDR1 is GTSNPN and CDR2 is SVGIG (reference sequence). This CDR3 region has 10 residues. The CDR3: CAWRTYGYTF. The CDR3 bases are TGTGCCTGGAGAACCTATGGCTACACCTTC.